Given below is one TCR beta chain in context. The target antigen is unknown. V was clipped by 8 bases and J by 0 bases, with 17 bases between them. CDR1 and CDR2 from the germline V gene are MNHEY and SMNVEV (reference sequence). The CDR3 is 16 residues long. When the RNA was reverse transcribed, random hexamers were used with an input of about 0.45 to 1 ug. The TCR beta CDR3 was amplified by immunoSEQ multiplex PCR across 54 Vbeta, 13 Jbeta. TCRdb re-derived calls from the immunoSEQ multiplex PCR reads in MiXCR, one entry per CDR3 protein. The profile shows approximately 200,000 distinct CDR3 sequences, approximately 95% of them singletons. TCR beta was sequenced from blood CD8+ and CD4+ T cells. These data originate in a study of CD8 T cells in Susac syndrome. Broader study findings: Individuals included in the TCR sequencing and HLA analysis were acknowledged by the study to be relatively few in number.

The V and J genes are TRBV27 and TRBJ1-5; D not resolved. This clonotype was sampled from a human donor with multiple sclerosis. Input material: CD4+ T cells from PBMCs. Written as DNA, the CDR3 is TGTGCCAGCCCTCGGGAGGTGGAATGTAGCAATCAGCCCCAGCATTTT. It codes for CASPREVECSNQPQHF.